This T cell receptor (beta chain) was sequenced in a study of T cells after yellow fever vaccination (dated by TCRdb to the late 2010s). Looking at the study overall: The SMART-Seq v4 Ultra Low Input RNA kit was used to prepare libraries from fractions with low cell numbers. Blood was drawn at multiple timepoints before and after primary and secondary immunization, with bulk PBMC replicates and cell subsets isolated. The cohort comprised two healthy male donors, one aged 18 to 30 and one aged 30 to 40 years. To track T-cell clones before and after primary and booster YFV17D yellow fever vaccination, bulk TCR alpha and beta repertoires were sequenced longitudinally.

In light of the paper, this sample's treatment or condition label describes: live attenuated yellow fever vaccine strain. PBMCs were isolated from peripheral blood using a standard Ficoll-Paque protocol. Dynabeads CD4 and CD8 positive selection kits were used to isolate the CD4 and CD8 T-cell fractions. RNA was extracted with TriZol from bulk PBMCs, CD4 and CD8 fractions, and dextramer-positive and dextramer-negative fractions. Relative to germline, V is 6 bases shorter and J is 1 base shorter, with 9 bases between their ends. The germline V gene encodes CDR1 DFQATT and CDR2 SNEGSKA (reference sequence). Its CDR3 holds 12 amino acids, cysteine through phenylalanine. The kept DNA is CDR3 alone, 36 bases in frame from the first base. This clonotype came up a few times. Which antigen it targets is not known. The input lacks base qualities; no much larger clone sits a single base away. The instrument given in TCRdb is Illumina NovaSeq 6000. Synthesis of TCR cDNA relied on 5'RACE template switching, a step that introduced a universal primer site along with unique molecular identifiers. Priming for cDNA synthesis came from both the TCR alpha and TCR beta constant segments. Library amplification involved two PCR steps, and the second step added sample barcodes and sequencing adapters. Libraries were sequenced on Illumina HiSeq 2500 (2x100 bp) or NovaSeq (2x150 bp). The authors processed their data as follows. Demultiplexing of reads and collapsing into UMI consensus sequences were performed with MIGEC, and V(D)J alignment was carried out with MiXCR. Using edgeR on replicate PBMC samples, clonotypes were called vaccine-responding if FDR was below 0.01 and the log2 fold change was above 5 up to day 15. CD4 or CD8 identity was assigned to each bulk clonotype according to whether the clonotype was present at higher abundance in the sequenced CD4 repertoire or the sequenced CD8 repertoire. The public reads were run again by TCRdb, first through fastp at Q25 and then through MiXCR, and only productive beta chains were kept. Every distinct CDR3 protein forms one entry, paired with its most common genes and DNA. TCRdb, not the authors, supplied the V and J calls. The sample profile shows 150,000 to 200,000 distinct CDR3 sequences; more than 9.5% of them were found once. Together, the top ten hold roughly a third of the sample.

Points the paper makes about the study in general: Compared with the primary T-cell response, the secondary T-cell response was faster but weaker, reaching its peak on day 5 rather than on day 15. The study included only a couple of donors, which limits how far the findings can be generalized. A small share of clonotypes was detected in both CD4 and CD8 compartments, with the overlap likely arising from convergent recombination. Most clones expanded after primary vaccination were re-detected after the booster (just under 97% of CD4 and about nine tenths of CD8), suggesting broad memory maintenance. FACS-sorted repertoires could contain abundant contaminating clonotypes from the bulk population, so computational filtering was required.

This sequence originates from a man aged 18 to 29 who received the YFV17D yellow fever vaccine. The sequences come from CD8+ T cells sorted from PBMCs, collected 15 days after the yellow fever booster vaccination. The rearrangement combines TRBV20-1 with TRBJ1-1, with the D segment identity uncertain. This receptor has the CDR3 CSAMDGNTEAFF. The base sequence is TGCAGTGCCATGGACGGGAACACTGAAGCTTTCTTT.